This TCR beta chain is drawn from a study of cytomegalovirus exposure and HLA in healthy donors. Study-wide points: The study flagged approximately 180 TCR beta chains as cytomegalovirus-associated.

The PCR had 60 Vbeta and 13 Jbeta primers. The protocol was immunoSEQ multiplex PCR, while the TCRdb copy is restricted to in-frame clones and leaves out a portion. The sample includes roughly 120,000 clones, around 75% seen only once; the top ten take roughly 3%. About this clone itself: Its target is unknown.

Deletions cut 2 bases from V and 8 bases from J, with 14 bases between. In germline, CDR1 is SGHRS, CDR2 YFSETQ. CDR3 length: 14 residues. The V gene is TRBV5-1, the J gene TRBJ2-1, with D perhaps TRBD2 (6 bases). This sequence was found in a woman aged 40-49 years in good health and CMV-seropositive. The material sequenced was PBMCs. In DNA form, the CDR3 reads TGCGCCAGCAGCTTTAGCGGCCCAGGGTATGAGCAGTTCTTC. Protein: CASSFSGPGYEQFF.